This record looks at one TCR beta chain sequence and its context. The antigen is undetermined. This entry belongs to a study of T-cell reconstitution after alpha-beta-depleted transplantation in children. TCRbeta library construction was performed incorporating unique molecular identifiers. TCRdb reprocessed the PCR reads with MiXCR, giving one entry per CDR3 protein. The profile covers 250,000 to 400,000 distinct CDR3 sequences, with 23% appearing a single time and roughly 9.8% taken by the ten largest. The CDR3 contains 10 residues. Germline V lookup: CDR1 DFQATT, CDR2 SNEGSKA (reference sequence). Study-wide findings and caveats: Expanded graft clones numbering several hundred reportedly gave rise to alpha-beta T cells about two months after transplant. For some patients, TCRbeta diversity was high at day 60 because of recipient T cells and thymic progenitors that survived. Newly generated T cells supplied most T-cell counts and diversity one year post-transplant.

This clonotype was sampled from a male patient under 18 who had a stem cell transplant for acute lymphoblastic leukemia, so the T cells may come from the graft donor. The rearrangement links TRBV20-1 to TRBJ2-1; unclear D gene. This specimen was PBMCs, mostly from graft donor cells, taken 180 days after TCRalphabeta/CD19-depleted stem cell transplant. CDR3 coding DNA: TGCAGCGTTTTCCCCCAATTTCAGTTCTTC. Amino acid sequence: CSVFPQFQFF.